This T cell receptor (beta chain) was identified during a study of response to subunit inactivated influenza vaccine. TCRdb passed the RT-PCR reads through MiXCR, listing each CDR3 protein once. There are more than 400,000 distinct CDR3 sequences in the sample; approximately 7.8% occur only once, and roughly 13% lies in the top ten. The CDR3 consists of 17 residues. V dropped 2 bases and J dropped 1 base, with 16 bases sitting between them. Looked up from germline, CDR1 is MNHEY and CDR2 is SMNVEV (reference sequence). Broader study findings: The authors suggested that every seasonal influenza vaccination recruits few new T cells.

Points on this clonotype: Its antigen is not identified.

The TCR comes from a man between 50 and 69 years old who received an inactivated influenza vaccine. V is TRBV27 and J is TRBJ2-3; tentatively, D is TRBD1 or TRBD2 (6 bases each). The sample was PBMCs from blood, taken roughly 24 months after vaccination. The CDR3 region is CASSLGGGAHGTDTQYF. DNA for the CDR3: TGTGCCAGCAGTTTAGGGGGCGGGGCCCATGGCACAGATACGCAGTATTTT.